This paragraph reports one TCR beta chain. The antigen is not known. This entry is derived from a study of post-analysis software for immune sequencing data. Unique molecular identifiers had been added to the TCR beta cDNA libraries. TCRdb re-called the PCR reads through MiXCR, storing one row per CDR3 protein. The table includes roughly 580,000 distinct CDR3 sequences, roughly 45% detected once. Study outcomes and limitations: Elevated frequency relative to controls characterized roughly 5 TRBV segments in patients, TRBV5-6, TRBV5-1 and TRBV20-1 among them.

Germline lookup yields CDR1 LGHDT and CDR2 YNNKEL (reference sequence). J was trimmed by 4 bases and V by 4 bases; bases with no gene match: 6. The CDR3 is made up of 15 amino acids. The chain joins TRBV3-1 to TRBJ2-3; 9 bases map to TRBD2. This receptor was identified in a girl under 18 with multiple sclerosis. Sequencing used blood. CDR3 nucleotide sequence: TGTGCCAGCAGCCTAGCGGGAGCGGAAGCAGATACGCAGTATTTT. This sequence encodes CASSLAGAEADTQYF.